The T cell receptor (beta chain) described here comes from a study of cytomegalovirus exposure and HLA in healthy donors. Study results and limitations: Three of the chains that were CMV-associated were confirmed in vitro to be specific for CMV antigens. In a later analysis, a genetic analysis reported fewer productive-TCR N-insertions in an Asian-associated ancestry cluster than the cohort average. Follow-up analysis later connected one missense variant in DCLRE1C with trimming of TCR beta V- and J-genes.

V lost 4 bases to trimming and J lost 1 base, with 11 bases between them. CDR3 length: 15 residues. The germline CDR1 and CDR2 sequences are MNHNY and SVGAGI (reference sequence). A few counts support this clone. The antigen is unknown. It was with 60 Vbeta and 13 Jbeta primers that the PCR ran. The repertoire was sequenced with immunoSEQ multiplex PCR; TCRdb's copy has only in-frame clones and lacks some. In the table there are under 150,000 clones, 76% of which are singletons. This receptor was taken from a female donor in good health and CMV-seropositive. The sequenced sample consisted of PBMCs. This chain uses TRBV6-6 with TRBJ1-5; unclear D gene. CDR3 region: CASSFTYSSNQPQHF. The CDR3 DNA is TGTGCCAGCAGTTTCACGTATAGCAGCAATCAGCCCCAGCATTTT.